Listed below are T cell receptor beta chains from one sample, sequenced in a study of cytomegalovirus exposure and HLA in healthy donors. The table came from immunoSEQ multiplex PCR; TCRdb's copy has only in-frame clones and leaves some out. The sample includes over 250,000 clones, approximately 90% of them seen just once. The sample was PBMCs. Receptors originate from a man aged 35 to 55 in good health and CMV-seropositive. CDR3s include the opening cysteine and the closing phenylalanine or tryptophan. Each record gives: D gene, V gene, J gene, clone size, CDR3 DNA, CDR3 protein. D genes are given only for firm matches. Size is stated for part of the rows, as once, few or many counts, or as a class when the clone is expanded.

D: -
V: TRBV18
J: TRBJ1-5
size: -
DNA: TGTGCCAGCTCACCGGGAGGGCCTTTCCCCCAGCATTTT
CDR3: CASSPGGPFPQHF

D: -
V: TRBV21-1
J: TRBJ2-7
size: -
DNA: TGTGCCAGCAGCCCTCCATGCCCCCGAGGACTAGCGGGAGAAAATGTCTCCTACGAGCAGTACTTC
CDR3: CASSPPCPRGLAGENVSYEQYF

D: -
V: TRBV7-9
J: TRBJ2-7
size: -
DNA: TGTTCCAGCAGCTTCACAGGCTACGAGCAGTACTTC
CDR3: CSSSFTGYEQYF

D: -
V: TRBV7-2
J: TRBJ2-2
size: few
DNA: TGTGCCAGCAGCCCTTCTTATCTTAACACCGGGGAGCTGTTTTTT
CDR3: CASSPSYLNTGELFF

D: -
V: TRBV5-8
J: TRBJ1-1
size: -
DNA: TGTGCCAGCAGCTTGGCCCGAGGGATGACTGAAGCTTTCTTT
CDR3: CASSLARGMTEAFF

D: TRBD2
V: TRBV7-8
J: TRBJ2-7
size: -
DNA: TGTGCCAGCAGCCCAACTAGCGGGAGGAAGGTCGAGCAGTACTTC
CDR3: CASSPTSGRKVEQYF

D: -
V: TRBV9
J: TRBJ1-2
size: once
DNA: TGTGCCAGCAGCGGGCCAGACAGCTATGGCTACACCTTC
CDR3: CASSGPDSYGYTF

D: TRBD1
V: TRBV12-5
J: TRBJ2-5
size: -
DNA: TGTGCTAGTGGTTTGGTACCCGGGACAGGGGCGTGGGGCCAAGAGACCCAGTACTTC
CDR3: CASGLVPGTGAWGQETQYF

D: -
V: TRBV28
J: TRBJ1-2
size: -
DNA: TGTGCCAGCAATACAGGGAGCTATGGCTACACCTTC
CDR3: CASNTGSYGYTF

D: -
V: TRBV7-9
J: TRBJ2-6
size: -
DNA: TGTGCCAGCAGCTTAGGAGGCGTTTCGGGGGCCAACGTCCTGACTTTC
CDR3: CASSLGGVSGANVLTF

D: -
V: TRBV27
J: TRBJ2-7
size: -
DNA: TGTGCCAGCAGAATGGGCCCGGCCAGGGGCGAGCAGTACTTC
CDR3: CASRMGPARGEQYF

D: TRBD1
V: TRBV30
J: TRBJ2-2
size: -
DNA: TGTGCCTGGAGTGTTTTCACAGGGGACACCGGGGAGCTGTTTTTT
CDR3: CAWSVFTGDTGELFF

D: TRBD1
V: TRBV5-5
J: TRBJ1-1
size: once
DNA: TGTGCCAGCAGCTTAACAGGGGGCGAGAACACTGAAGCTTTCTTT
CDR3: CASSLTGGENTEAFF

D: TRBD1
V: TRBV7-9
J: TRBJ1-1
size: -
DNA: TGTTCCAGCAGCTTAGCGGCAGGGGGACACACTGAAGCTTTCTTT
CDR3: CSSSLAAGGHTEAFF

D: -
V: TRBV2
J: TRBJ2-1
size: -
DNA: TGTGCCAGCGTGGGGTGGGAATCCCGGGGTGAGCAGTTCTTC
CDR3: CASVGWESRGEQFF

D: -
V: TRBV7-8
J: TRBJ2-2
size: -
DNA: TGTGCCAGCAGTACTCCGGGGTTTCCCTACACCGGGGAGCTGTTTTTT
CDR3: CASSTPGFPYTGELFF

D: TRBD1
V: TRBV9
J: TRBJ2-1
size: -
DNA: TGTGCCAGCAGCGTGCACAGGGGTGTATACAATGAGCAGTTCTTC
CDR3: CASSVHRGVYNEQFF

D: TRBD2
V: TRBV27
J: TRBJ2-7
size: -
DNA: TGTGCCAGCAGTGCCCGAGGACTAGCCTCCTACGAGCAGTACTTC
CDR3: CASSARGLASYEQYF

D: -
V: TRBV11-2
J: TRBJ1-1
size: -
DNA: TGTGCCAGCAGCTTCAGTACTGAAGCTTTCTTT
CDR3: CASSFSTEAFF

D: TRBD1
V: TRBV4-1
J: TRBJ2-5
size: once
DNA: TGCGCCAGCAGCCGCGGGACAGGGGTGAGGGAGGAGACCCAGTACTTC
CDR3: CASSRGTGVREETQYF

D: TRBD1
V: TRBV28
J: TRBJ1-1
size: once
DNA: TGTGCCAGCAGCCCCCTTATCCCGGGACAGGGCCGGGACACTGAAGCTTTCTTT
CDR3: CASSPLIPGQGRDTEAFF

D: TRBD2
V: TRBV6-1
J: TRBJ2-1
size: few
DNA: TGTGCCAGCAGTCCCACTAGCGGATACAATGAGCAGTTCTTC
CDR3: CASSPTSGYNEQFF